These T cell receptor beta chains were read from a single sample in a study of T cells in Graves' hyperthyroidism and ophthalmopathy. MiXCR, applied by TCRdb to the multiplex PCR reads, yields one record per CDR3 protein. The sample gives about 610,000 distinct CDR3 sequences, approximately 14% of which show up once; 4% to 5.5% is in the top ten. The sample taken for sequencing was blood. Receptor source: a middle-aged woman with Graves' ophthalmopathy. Both conserved end residues are part of each CDR3. Fields, in order: V gene, CDR3 length, J gene, CDR3 protein.

>TRBV19|15|TRBJ2-4
CASSDGEQTLNIQYF
>TRBV28|16|TRBJ1-5
CASSPAGTAPKQPQHF
>TRBV4-1|14|TRBJ2-4
CASSQVSRENIQYF
>TRBV19|15|TRBJ2-5
CASSIPNGRGKTQYF
>TRBV27|16|TRBJ1-5
CASSTGQGGGNQPQHF
>TRBV5-6|13|TRBJ1-2
CASSFSDRHGYTF
>TRBV19|14|TRBJ2-5
CASSGRDYHETQYF
>TRBV12-3/TRBV12-4|13|TRBJ1-1
CASSTRPGTEAFF
>TRBV7-2|14|TRBJ2-5
CASGGSGRPETQYF
>TRBV30|11|TRBJ1-1
CACNMNTEAFF
>TRBV24-1|14|TRBJ2-2
CATGQAGYTGELFF
>TRBV20-1|14|TRBJ1-2
CSASPGLANYGYTF
>TRBV6-2/TRBV6-3|17|TRBJ2-7
CASSPITGRAISYEQYF
>TRBV18|16|TRBJ2-5
CASSQYTDREGETQYF
>TRBV5-1|15|TRBJ2-7
CASSKGQTSSYEQYF
>TRBV7-8|15|TRBJ1-5
CASSLRFGGDQPQHF
>TRBV6-2/TRBV6-3|15|TRBJ1-5
CASSGTRGSNQPQHF
>TRBV28|14|TRBJ1-2
CASSAPGQFYGYTF
>TRBV28|12|TRBJ1-2
CASSFTGGGYTF
>TRBV9|15|TRBJ2-7
CASSVFGTSVHEQYF
>TRBV4-3|14|TRBJ2-4
CASSHDLLTGISYF
>TRBV29-1|12|TRBJ2-7
CSVLRGRYEQYF
>TRBV11-2|14|TRBJ2-7
CASSPARGGYEQYF
>TRBV28|16|TRBJ2-2
CASSLLGDIFTGELFF
>TRBV10-3|16|TRBJ1-2
CAISVAPGQGYYGYTF
>TRBV28|16|TRBJ2-2
CASRPGLASNTGELFF